This is a list of T cell receptor beta chains from one sample in a study of T-cell memory formation after mild COVID-19. TCRdb re-derived calls from the 5' RACE reads in MiXCR, one entry per CDR3 protein. The sample carries 250,000 to 350,000 distinct CDR3 sequences, about 16% recorded once. Sequencing was carried out using PBMCs or a T cell subset sorted from them (not recorded which). The receptors shown here come from a man aged 18 to 29 who had mild COVID-19 (a few samples of this study predate the infection). Cell type and time point are not known. Each CDR3 is given with its conserved first and last residue. The D gene is left open where the match is weak. A clone size is listed for some rows: how often the clone was seen (once, few, many), or a class if it is expanded.

J gene: TRBJ1-1
D gene: -
V gene: TRBV3-1
clone size: -
CDR3 protein: CASSPNMYPFVNTEAFF
CDR3 DNA: TGTGCCAGCAGCCCAAACATGTATCCATTTGTGAACACTGAAGCTTTCTTT

J gene: TRBJ1-2
D gene: -
V gene: TRBV9
clone size: few
CDR3 protein: CASSVATAGPGGYTF
CDR3 DNA: TGTGCCAGCAGCGTAGCTACCGCAGGACCCGGCGGCTACACCTTC

J gene: TRBJ1-4
D gene: -
V gene: TRBV4-3
clone size: few
CDR3 protein: CASSQQQGRSEKLFF
CDR3 DNA: TGCGCCAGCAGCCAACAACAGGGACGTAGTGAAAAACTGTTTTTT

J gene: TRBJ2-3
D gene: TRBD2
V gene: TRBV20-1
clone size: few
CDR3 protein: CSAQAILAGVTDTQYF
CDR3 DNA: TGCAGTGCTCAAGCCATACTAGCGGGGGTTACAGATACGCAGTATTTT

J gene: TRBJ2-2
D gene: -
V gene: TRBV7-3
clone size: -
CDR3 protein: CASSFSPGALTGELFF
CDR3 DNA: TGTGCCAGCAGCTTCAGCCCAGGAGCCTTAACCGGGGAGCTGTTTTTT

J gene: TRBJ2-3
D gene: TRBD2
V gene: TRBV7-2
clone size: few
CDR3 protein: CASRSSGGHPDTQYF
CDR3 DNA: TGTGCCAGCAGGTCAAGCGGGGGCCACCCGGATACGCAGTATTTT

J gene: TRBJ2-5
D gene: TRBD2
V gene: TRBV12-3/TRBV12-4
clone size: -
CDR3 protein: CASSPHELAGGPQETQYF
CDR3 DNA: TGTGCCAGCAGTCCCCACGAACTAGCGGGGGGCCCTCAAGAGACCCAGTACTTC

J gene: TRBJ1-6
D gene: TRBD1
V gene: TRBV4-2
clone size: few
CDR3 protein: CASSQEGQGVTPLHF
CDR3 DNA: TGTGCCAGCAGCCAAGAAGGACAGGGGGTTACACCCCTCCACTTT

J gene: TRBJ1-4
D gene: TRBD1
V gene: TRBV20-1
clone size: -
CDR3 protein: CSAANRGLYEKLFF
CDR3 DNA: TGCAGTGCTGCCAACAGGGGGCTTTATGAAAAACTGTTTTTT

J gene: TRBJ2-5
D gene: TRBD2
V gene: TRBV9
clone size: few
CDR3 protein: CASSTIPSSGYQETQYF
CDR3 DNA: TGTGCCAGCAGCACGATCCCATCTAGCGGGTATCAAGAGACCCAGTACTTC

J gene: TRBJ2-1
D gene: -
V gene: TRBV5-1
clone size: few
CDR3 protein: CASSFWLKEGNEQFF
CDR3 DNA: TGCGCCAGCAGCTTCTGGCTCAAGGAAGGCAATGAGCAGTTCTTC

J gene: TRBJ2-1
D gene: -
V gene: TRBV7-3
clone size: -
CDR3 protein: CASSLRSRTYNEQFF
CDR3 DNA: TGTGCCAGCAGCTTACGCTCCCGTACCTACAATGAGCAGTTCTTC

J gene: TRBJ2-4
D gene: -
V gene: TRBV7-2
clone size: many
CDR3 protein: CASSFRDGQNIQYF
CDR3 DNA: TGTGCCAGCAGCTTCAGGGATGGGCAAAACATTCAGTACTTC

J gene: TRBJ1-4
D gene: -
V gene: TRBV25-1
clone size: few
CDR3 protein: CASSWSDEKLFF
CDR3 DNA: TGTGCCAGCAGTTGGTCCGATGAAAAACTGTTTTTT

J gene: TRBJ2-1
D gene: -
V gene: TRBV7-9
clone size: few
CDR3 protein: CASSLAGTHEQFF
CDR3 DNA: TGTGCCAGCAGCTTAGCCGGGACGCATGAGCAGTTCTTC

J gene: TRBJ2-3
D gene: -
V gene: TRBV4-1
clone size: many
CDR3 protein: CASSQEPGPSTDTQYF
CDR3 DNA: TGCGCCAGCAGCCAAGAGCCGGGCCCTAGCACAGATACGCAGTATTTT

J gene: TRBJ2-1
D gene: -
V gene: TRBV7-6
clone size: few
CDR3 protein: CASSLLRQAGYNEQFF
CDR3 DNA: TGTGCCAGCAGCTTACTACGACAGGCCGGGTACAATGAGCAGTTCTTC

J gene: TRBJ1-1
D gene: -
V gene: TRBV2
clone size: -
CDR3 protein: CASTPPEGMGTEAFF
CDR3 DNA: TGTGCCTCGACCCCCCCCGAGGGTATGGGGACTGAAGCTTTCTTT

J gene: TRBJ2-1
D gene: TRBD1
V gene: TRBV2
clone size: many
CDR3 protein: CATPGQAANEQFF
CDR3 DNA: TGTGCCACCCCGGGACAGGCGGCGAATGAGCAGTTCTTC

J gene: TRBJ1-1
D gene: -
V gene: TRBV4-1
clone size: -
CDR3 protein: CASSGVGRSYTEAFF
CDR3 DNA: TGCGCCAGCAGCGGGGTAGGTAGGTCATACACTGAAGCTTTCTTT

J gene: TRBJ1-4
D gene: TRBD1
V gene: TRBV5-5
clone size: many
CDR3 protein: CASSLTGQGVQKLFF
CDR3 DNA: TGTGCCAGCAGCTTGACAGGACAGGGGGTCCAAAAACTGTTTTTT

J gene: TRBJ2-1
D gene: -
V gene: TRBV5-6
clone size: few
CDR3 protein: CASSLFQREFF
CDR3 DNA: TGTGCCAGCAGCTTGTTTCAGCGGGAGTTCTTC

J gene: TRBJ2-3
D gene: -
V gene: TRBV5-1
clone size: few
CDR3 protein: CASSYSGGGADTQYF
CDR3 DNA: TGCGCCAGCAGTTATTCCGGGGGTGGGGCGGATACGCAGTATTTT

J gene: TRBJ1-2
D gene: TRBD1
V gene: TRBV5-1
clone size: few
CDR3 protein: CASRGTGPHGYTF
CDR3 DNA: TGCGCCAGCAGGGGGACAGGTCCCCATGGCTACACCTTC

J gene: TRBJ2-3
D gene: -
V gene: TRBV4-1
clone size: -
CDR3 protein: CASSQDVVGTQYF
CDR3 DNA: TGCGCCAGCAGCCAAGATGTGGTGGGTACGCAGTATTTT

J gene: TRBJ2-3
D gene: -
V gene: TRBV5-1
clone size: few
CDR3 protein: CASSRRTNSRYTDTQYF
CDR3 DNA: TGCGCCAGCAGCCGTCGGACCAACTCGAGATACACAGATACGCAGTATTTT

J gene: TRBJ2-3
D gene: TRBD2
V gene: TRBV25-1
clone size: few
CDR3 protein: CASTAGGRGTDTQYF
CDR3 DNA: TGTGCCAGCACAGCGGGGGGGCGGGGCACAGATACGCAGTATTTT

J gene: TRBJ2-5
D gene: TRBD2
V gene: TRBV7-2
clone size: few
CDR3 protein: CASSSGASGTGTQYF
CDR3 DNA: TGTGCCAGCAGCAGCGGGGCTAGCGGGACTGGTACCCAGTACTTC

J gene: TRBJ2-1
D gene: TRBD1
V gene: TRBV15
clone size: -
CDR3 protein: CATSLKGTGTGSREQFF
CDR3 DNA: TGTGCCACCAGCCTCAAGGGGACCGGGACAGGGTCCCGTGAGCAGTTCTTC

J gene: TRBJ2-5
D gene: -
V gene: TRBV6-2/TRBV6-3
clone size: -
CDR3 protein: CASSPGQTQYF
CDR3 DNA: TGTGCCAGCAGTCCAGGGCAGACCCAGTACTTC

J gene: TRBJ1-1
D gene: -
V gene: TRBV30
clone size: -
CDR3 protein: CAWDLTTEAFF
CDR3 DNA: TGTGCCTGGGACTTGACCACTGAAGCTTTCTTT

J gene: TRBJ2-2
D gene: TRBD2
V gene: TRBV7-8
clone size: many
CDR3 protein: CASSGSGGAETGELFF
CDR3 DNA: TGTGCCAGCAGCGGTAGCGGGGGGGCCGAAACCGGGGAGCTGTTTTTT

J gene: TRBJ2-2
D gene: -
V gene: TRBV7-9
clone size: many
CDR3 protein: CASSLALISGELFF
CDR3 DNA: TGTGCCAGCAGCTTAGCGCTAATCTCCGGGGAGCTGTTTTTT

J gene: TRBJ2-2
D gene: -
V gene: TRBV27
clone size: -
CDR3 protein: CASSLSREQANTGELFF
CDR3 DNA: TGTGCCAGCAGTTTATCAAGGGAGCAGGCGAACACCGGGGAGCTGTTTTTT

J gene: TRBJ2-2
D gene: -
V gene: TRBV20-1
clone size: few
CDR3 protein: CSVGTLTGELFF
CDR3 DNA: TGCAGTGTCGGGACGCTCACCGGGGAGCTGTTTTTT

J gene: TRBJ2-4
D gene: -
V gene: TRBV5-6
clone size: -
CDR3 protein: CASSLMDLANIQYF
CDR3 DNA: TGTGCCAGCAGCTTGATGGATTTGGCAAACATTCAGTACTTC

J gene: TRBJ2-1
D gene: -
V gene: TRBV5-6
clone size: -
CDR3 protein: CASRPLGQSSYNEQFF
CDR3 DNA: TGTGCCAGCAGACCCCTGGGGCAGAGCTCCTACAATGAGCAGTTCTTC

J gene: TRBJ2-3
D gene: TRBD2
V gene: TRBV6-5
clone size: many
CDR3 protein: CASSYQLAGASDTQYF
CDR3 DNA: TGTGCCAGCAGTTACCAACTAGCGGGGGCATCAGATACGCAGTATTTT

J gene: TRBJ1-1
D gene: -
V gene: TRBV7-6
clone size: -
CDR3 protein: CASSPDAGNTEAFF
CDR3 DNA: TGTGCCAGCAGCCCGGACGCGGGGAACACTGAAGCTTTCTTT

J gene: TRBJ1-1
D gene: -
V gene: TRBV21-1
clone size: -
CDR3 protein: CASSKAWTANTEAFF
CDR3 DNA: TGTGCCAGCAGCAAAGCTTGGACAGCCAACACTGAAGCTTTCTTT

J gene: TRBJ1-1
D gene: -
V gene: TRBV9
clone size: few
CDR3 protein: CASSVVGSPLNTEAFF
CDR3 DNA: TGTGCCAGCAGCGTGGTGGGCTCTCCTTTGAACACTGAAGCTTTCTTT

J gene: TRBJ2-2
D gene: -
V gene: TRBV7-2
clone size: -
CDR3 protein: CASSLPGTPITTGELFF
CDR3 DNA: TGTGCCAGCAGCTTACCAGGGACCCCGATTACCACCGGGGAGCTGTTTTTT

J gene: TRBJ1-5
D gene: -
V gene: TRBV27
clone size: many
CDR3 protein: CASVGASNQPQHF
CDR3 DNA: TGTGCCAGCGTCGGGGCCAGCAATCAGCCCCAGCATTTT

J gene: TRBJ1-4
D gene: -
V gene: TRBV9
clone size: few
CDR3 protein: CASSVGNRSESPNEKLFF
CDR3 DNA: TGTGCCAGCAGCGTAGGCAATAGATCGGAGTCTCCTAATGAAAAACTGTTTTTT

J gene: TRBJ1-5
D gene: TRBD1
V gene: TRBV7-9
clone size: -
CDR3 protein: CASSDPGQLRFDGNQPQHF
CDR3 DNA: TGTGCCAGCAGTGACCCGGGACAGCTCCGTTTTGATGGCAATCAGCCCCAGCATTTT

J gene: TRBJ1-3
D gene: -
V gene: TRBV4-1
clone size: -
CDR3 protein: CASSRGSTIYF
CDR3 DNA: TGCGCCAGCAGTCGTGGAAGCACCATATATTTT